One and the same sample provided the 13 T cell receptor beta chains below, sequenced in a study of tumor and adjacent non-tumor tissue in lung cancer. The template was RNA from unsorted bulk tissue. Distant lung tissue was collected more than 3 cm away from the tumor edge. A modified ARM-PCR protocol with three rounds of nested PCR amplified TCRbeta. TCRdb independently ran MiXCR on the multiplex PCR reads; one entry per CDR3 protein. The repertoire holds almost 75,000 distinct CDR3 sequences, with around 65% as singletons. The sample taken for sequencing was distant non-tumor lung tissue. These receptors came from a woman aged 45-60 years with non-small cell lung cancer.

Note on this clonotype: The germline gene is not matched at one end of the junction; a read error may be the cause. The rearrangement joins TRBV6-1 to TRBJ2-7, with 8 bases lining up with TRBD1. The CDR3 runs 13 residues. CDR1 is MNHNS, CDR2 SASEGT, per germline. The CDR3 region has the DNA TGTGTCAGCAGTCCAGGGGGCGGTTACGGGCAATACTTC. Encoded protein: CVSSPGGGYGQYF.

Comments on this clonotype: At one end, the junction sequence differs from germline, possibly due to a read error. The J gene is TRBJ2-7, the V gene TRBV4-1, with D perhaps matching TRBD1 (6 bases). This CDR3 comprises 15 residues. Germline CDR1 and CDR2: MGHRA and YSYEKL. CDR3 in DNA: TGCGCCAGTAGCCAAGAGGGACATGGGATCTACGAGCAGTACTTC. Its translation: CASSQEGHGIYEQYF.

To note about this clonotype: A much larger clone lies a single base off, so this may be a read error. The chain carries TRBV30 and TRBJ2-7, with D possibly TRBD2 on 7 matching bases. The CDR3 is 13 amino acids. Germline CDR1 and CDR2: GTSNPN and SVGIG (reference sequence). In DNA, the CDR3 is TGTACCTGGGAGGGGGACGGAACCTACGAGCAGTACTTC. It is translated as CTWEGDGTYEQYF.

This chain links TRBV28 with TRBJ2-7, with TRBD1 identical over 7 bases. From germline, CDR1 is MDHEN and CDR2 SYDVKM. V was pared by 2 bases and J by 5 bases, with 6 bases of the junction left unmatched. The CDR3 loop spans 14 amino acids. CDR3 protein: CASSLVGGPDEQYF. In nucleotides, the CDR3 is TGTGCCAGCAGTTTAGTAGGGGGCCCGGACGAGCAGTACTTC. The full variable domain, in which reference TRBV28 and TRBJ2-7 provide the parts outside the CDR3, is DVKVTQSSRYLVKRTGEKVFLECVQDMDHENMFWYRQDPGLGLRLIYFSYDVKMKEKGDIPEGYSVSREKKERFSLILESASTNQTSMYLCASSLVGGPDEQYFGPGTRLTVT.

V and J are TRBV28 and TRBJ1-1, with D perhaps matching TRBD1 (6 bases). Trimming shortened V by 2 bases and J by 11 bases, and 21 bases separated the two germline ends. The CDR3 is made up of 15 amino acids. The germline gives CDR1 MDHEN, CDR2 SYDVKM. CDR3 sequence (DNA): TGTGCCAGCAGTTTAATCCGGGACATGCGCATCTGGGCTTTCTTT. As protein: CASSLIRDMRIWAFF.

On this clonotype itself: A clone one base away is much larger, so this may be a read error. The V gene is TRBV20-1, the J gene TRBJ2-2; D gene unclear. V was pared by 0 bases and J by 7 bases, with 9 bases between. CDR1 and CDR2 from the germline V gene are DFQATT and SNEGSKA (reference sequence). The CDR3 is 13 residues long. The CDR3 region has the DNA TGCAGTGCTAGAGAGGGTTCCATCGGGGAGCTGTTTTTT. Its protein product is CSAREGSIGELFF.

A word on this clonotype: Its ends do not fully match the called genes, so a read error is possible. This chain uses TRBV20-1 with TRBJ1-6, with 8 positions matching TRBD1. CDR1 is DFQATT and CDR2 is SNEGSKA in the germline V gene (reference sequence). This CDR3 has 16 residues. CDR3 bases: TGCAGGGCTAGAGACAGGGGATCGCAACTATATTCACCTCTCCACTTT. The encoded protein is CRARDRGSQLYSPLHF.

Comment on this clonotype: One base away lies a much larger clone, so this may be a sequencing read error. The rearrangement joins TRBV10-3 to TRBJ2-2; TRBD1 is a possible D gene (6 bases). The germline V and J ends were trimmed by 8 bases and 4 bases, with 26 bases remaining between them. Germline CDR1 reads ENHRY; CDR2 reads SYGVKD. The CDR3 extends over 18 amino acids. The CDR3 protein is CAICASWGQGLITGELFF. CDR3 coding DNA: TGTGCCATCTGTGCATCATGGGGGCAGGGTTTAATCACCGGGGAGCTGTTTTTT.

This clonotype was seen only once. Likely a read error: the CDR3 ends without its conserved phenylalanine or tryptophan. This rearrangement joins TRBV11-2 to TRBJ1-5, with D possibly TRBD1 on 6 matching bases. Germline V gene lookup returns CDR1 SGHAT and CDR2 FQNNGV. The CDR3 spans 13 residues. The CDR3 here is CPRSEDRNQPQHS. DNA for the CDR3: TGTCCCAGGAGCGAAGACAGGAACCAGCCCCAGCATTCT.

Of note for this clonotype: The germline gene is not matched at one end of the junction; a read error may be the cause. The chain employs TRBV7-9 and TRBJ2-5; D is ambiguous. Germline lookup yields CDR1 SEHNR and CDR2 FQNEAQ (reference sequence). The CDR3 has 15 amino acids. CDR3 DNA sequence: TGTGTCAGCAGCTTAGTGTCCGCAATCCAAGAGACCCAGTACTTC. Translation gives CVSSLVSAIQETQYF. The entire variable domain, with the rest obtained from reference TRBV7-9 and TRBJ2-5, is as follows: DTGVSQNPRHKITKRGQNVTFRCDPISEHNRLYWYRQTLGQGPEFLTYFQNEAQLEKSRLLSDRFSAERPKGSFSTLEIQRTEQGDSAMYLCVSSLVSAIQETQYFGPGTRLLVL.

Turning to this clonotype: The junction and the germline gene differ at one end; a read error may be behind it. CDR3 region: CGSSGGEYQPQHF. CDR3 coding DNA: TGTGGCAGCAGCGGAGGGGAATACCAGCCCCAGCATTTT. V is TRBV14 and J is TRBJ1-5; D might be TRBD1 (5 bases). Looked up from germline, CDR1 is SGHDN and CDR2 is FVKESK. The CDR3 is 13 residues long.

Details on this clonotype: Sequence at one end of the junction differs from germline and may be a read error. The chain combines TRBV20-1 with TRBJ1-6; D is unresolved. There are 12 residues in the CDR3. Germline-derived CDR1 and CDR2 are DFQATT and SNEGSKA (reference sequence). This CDR3 reads CSAFRVDSPLQF. CDR3 coding DNA: TGCAGTGCTTTTCGAGTGGATTCACCCCTCCAGTTT.

Details on this clonotype: A much larger clonotype is one base distant, so this may be a read error. This chain uses TRBV20-1 with TRBJ2-1; 10 bases fit TRBD2. The length of the CDR3 is 14 residues. Germline V gene lookup returns CDR1 DFQATT and CDR2 SNEGSKA (reference sequence). Here the CDR3 reads CGARAGGLAEEQFF. CDR3 DNA: TGCGGTGCTAGAGCGGGAGGGCTAGCGGAGGAGCAGTTCTTC.